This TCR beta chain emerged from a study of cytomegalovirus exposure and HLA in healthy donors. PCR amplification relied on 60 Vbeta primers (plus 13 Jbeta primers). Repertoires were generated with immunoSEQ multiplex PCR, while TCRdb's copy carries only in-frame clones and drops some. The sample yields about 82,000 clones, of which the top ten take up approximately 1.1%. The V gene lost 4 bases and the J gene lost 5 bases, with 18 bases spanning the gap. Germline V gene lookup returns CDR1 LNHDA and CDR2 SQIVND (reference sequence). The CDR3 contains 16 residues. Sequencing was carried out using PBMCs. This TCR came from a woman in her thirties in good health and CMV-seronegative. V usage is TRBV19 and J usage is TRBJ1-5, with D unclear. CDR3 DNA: TGTGCCAGTAGTAGCACTCGACTGTTTCCTGATCAGCCCCAGCATTTT. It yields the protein CASSSTRLFPDQPQHF. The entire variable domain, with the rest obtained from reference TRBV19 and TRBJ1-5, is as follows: DGGITQSPKYLFRKEGQNVTLSCEQNLNHDAMYWYRQDPGQGLRLIYYSQIVNDFQKGDIAEGYSVSREKKESFPLTVTSAQKNPTAFYLCASSSTRLFPDQPQHFGDGTRLSIL.